The sequence of this TCR beta chain was determined in a study of neurological immune-mediated disorders. Study findings and constraints: Multiple sclerosis, the disease with the least TCR clonal expansion, fell below healthy controls, whereas HTLV-1-associated myelopathy showed the most.

This clonotype was observed at least ten times. Its target is not known. cDNA was made by 5'RACE with 10-nucleotide random UMIs. Every sequencing run produced over 160 million TCR-beta sequences that came from 15-18 subjects. TCRdb analysed the 5' RACE reads with MiXCR anew, one entry per CDR3 protein. The profile shows tens of thousands of distinct CDR3 sequences, approximately 17% of them singletons. Unmatched junction bases numbered 7, after V lost 0 bases and J lost 5 bases. CDR3 size: 15 residues. The V gene's germline CDR1 is SGHTA and CDR2 FQGNSA. For the unsorted libraries, 2 million PBMCs stored at -80 C served as input.

The source material was PBMCs. The TCR sequence derives from a woman in her 40s in good health. The rearrangement joins TRBV7-2 to TRBJ2-7; 7 bases fit TRBD1. CDR3: CASSLATGSGNEQYF. CDR3 in DNA: TGTGCCAGCAGCTTAGCGACAGGGAGTGGAAACGAGCAGTACTTC.